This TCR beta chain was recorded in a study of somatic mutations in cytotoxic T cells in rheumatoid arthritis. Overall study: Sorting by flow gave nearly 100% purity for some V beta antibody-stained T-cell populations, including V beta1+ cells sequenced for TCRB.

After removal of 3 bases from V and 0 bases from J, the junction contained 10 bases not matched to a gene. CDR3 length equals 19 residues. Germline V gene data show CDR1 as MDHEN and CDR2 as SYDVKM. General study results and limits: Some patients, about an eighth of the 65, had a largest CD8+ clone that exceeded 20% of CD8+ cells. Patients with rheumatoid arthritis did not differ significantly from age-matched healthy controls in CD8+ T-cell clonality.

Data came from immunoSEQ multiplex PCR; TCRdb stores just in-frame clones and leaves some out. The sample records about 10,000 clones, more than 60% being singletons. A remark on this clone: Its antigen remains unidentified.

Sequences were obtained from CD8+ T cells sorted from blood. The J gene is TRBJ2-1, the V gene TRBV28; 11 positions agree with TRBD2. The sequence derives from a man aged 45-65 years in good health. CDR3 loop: CASSFLAGGLQSSYNEQFF. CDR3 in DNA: TGTGCCAGCAGTTTCTTAGCGGGGGGGCTTCAGAGCTCCTACAATGAGCAGTTCTTC. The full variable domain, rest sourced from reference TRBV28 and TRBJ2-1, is DVKVTQSSRYLVKRTGEKVFLECVQDMDHENMFWYRQDPGLGLRLIYFSYDVKMKEKGDIPEGYSVSREKKERFSLILESASTNQTSMYLCASSFLAGGLQSSYNEQFFGPGTRLTVL.